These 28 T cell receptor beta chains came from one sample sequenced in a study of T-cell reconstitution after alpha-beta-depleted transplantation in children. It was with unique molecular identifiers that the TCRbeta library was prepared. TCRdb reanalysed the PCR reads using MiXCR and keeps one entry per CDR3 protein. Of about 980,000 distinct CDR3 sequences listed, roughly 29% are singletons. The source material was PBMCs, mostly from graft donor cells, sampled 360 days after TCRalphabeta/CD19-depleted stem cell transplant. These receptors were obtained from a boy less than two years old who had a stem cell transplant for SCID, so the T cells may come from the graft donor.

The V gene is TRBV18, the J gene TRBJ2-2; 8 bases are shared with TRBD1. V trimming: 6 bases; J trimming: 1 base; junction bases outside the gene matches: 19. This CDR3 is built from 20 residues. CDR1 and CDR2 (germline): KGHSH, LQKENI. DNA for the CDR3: TGTGCCAGCTCCCCGCCCCGGACAGGGAAAGTGGGGTTGAACACCGGGGAGCTGTTTTTT. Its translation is CASSPPRTGKVGLNTGELFF.

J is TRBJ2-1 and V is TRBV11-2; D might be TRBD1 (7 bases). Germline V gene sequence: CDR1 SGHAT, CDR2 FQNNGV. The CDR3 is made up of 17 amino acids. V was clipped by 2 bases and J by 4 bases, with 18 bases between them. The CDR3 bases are TGTGCCAGCAGCTTAATTCCGGCGGGACAGTCATACAATGAGCAGTTCTTC. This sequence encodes CASSLIPAGQSYNEQFF.

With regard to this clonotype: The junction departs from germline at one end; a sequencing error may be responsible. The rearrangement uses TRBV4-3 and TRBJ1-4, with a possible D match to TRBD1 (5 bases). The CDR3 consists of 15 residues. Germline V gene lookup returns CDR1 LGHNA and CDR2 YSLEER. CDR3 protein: CASIQDPGFGEKLFF. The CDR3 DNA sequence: TGCGCCAGCATCCAAGATCCAGGGTTCGGCGAAAAACTGTTTTTT.

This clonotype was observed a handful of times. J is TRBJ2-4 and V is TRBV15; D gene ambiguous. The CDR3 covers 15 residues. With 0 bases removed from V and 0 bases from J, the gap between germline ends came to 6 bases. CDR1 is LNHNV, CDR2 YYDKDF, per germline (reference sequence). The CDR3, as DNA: TGTGCCACCAGCAGAGATGAGTTAGCCAAAAACATTCAGTACTTC. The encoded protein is CATSRDELAKNIQYF.

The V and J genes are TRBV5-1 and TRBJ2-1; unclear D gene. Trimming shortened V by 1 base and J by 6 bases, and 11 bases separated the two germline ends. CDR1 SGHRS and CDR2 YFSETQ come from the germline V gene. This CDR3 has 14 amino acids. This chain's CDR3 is CASSLPTPRNEQFF. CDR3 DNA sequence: TGCGCCAGCAGCTTGCCCACCCCGCGCAATGAGCAGTTCTTC.

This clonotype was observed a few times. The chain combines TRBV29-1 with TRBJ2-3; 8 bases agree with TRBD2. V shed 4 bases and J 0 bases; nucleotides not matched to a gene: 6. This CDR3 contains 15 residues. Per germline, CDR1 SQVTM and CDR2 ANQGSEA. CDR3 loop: CSVGGRGASTDTQYF. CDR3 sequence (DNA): TGCAGCGTTGGAGGGCGGGGGGCTAGCACAGATACGCAGTATTTT.

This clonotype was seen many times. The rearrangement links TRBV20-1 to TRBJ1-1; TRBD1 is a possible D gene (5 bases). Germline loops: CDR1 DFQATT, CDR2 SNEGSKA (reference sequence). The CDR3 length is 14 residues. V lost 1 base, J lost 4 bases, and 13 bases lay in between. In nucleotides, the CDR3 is TGCAGTGCTAGAGTCCCAGGGTTGGGCACTGAAGCTTTCTTT. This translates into CSARVPGLGTEAFF.

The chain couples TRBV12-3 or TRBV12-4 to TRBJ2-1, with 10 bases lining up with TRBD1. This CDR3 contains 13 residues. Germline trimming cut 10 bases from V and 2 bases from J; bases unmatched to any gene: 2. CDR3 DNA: TGTGCCATAGGGACAGGGGCCTACAATGAGCAGTTCTTC. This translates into CAIGTGAYNEQFF.

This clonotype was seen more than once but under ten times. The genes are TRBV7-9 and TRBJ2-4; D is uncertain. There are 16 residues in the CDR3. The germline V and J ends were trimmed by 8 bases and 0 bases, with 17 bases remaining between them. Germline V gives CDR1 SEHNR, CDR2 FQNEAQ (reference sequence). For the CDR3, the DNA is TGTGCCAGCGCCCCCCCTGGGGTGATAGCCAAAAACATTCAGTACTTC. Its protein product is CASAPPGVIAKNIQYF.

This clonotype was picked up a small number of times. The CDR3: CASSRLSGGAPDTQYF. The CDR3 DNA follows: TGTGCCAGCAGCAGACTCTCTGGGGGGGCCCCAGATACGCAGTATTTT. This chain links TRBV7-9 with TRBJ2-3; weak D call: TRBD2 (7 bases). Germline CDR1 and CDR2: SEHNR and FQNEAQ (reference sequence). V dropped 5 bases and J dropped 4 bases, with 19 bases sitting between them. This CDR3 has 16 amino acids. Full variable domain (remainder filled in from reference TRBV7-9 and TRBJ2-3): DTGVSQNPRHKITKRGQNVTFRCDPISEHNRLYWYRQTLGQGPEFLTYFQNEAQLEKSRLLSDRFSAERPKGSFSTLEIQRTEQGDSAMYLCASSRLSGGAPDTQYFGPGTRLTVL.

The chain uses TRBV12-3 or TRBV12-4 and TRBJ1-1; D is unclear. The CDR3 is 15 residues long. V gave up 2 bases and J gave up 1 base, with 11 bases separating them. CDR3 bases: TGTGCCAGCAGTTTACGCCAGGTGGGGAACACTGAAGCTTTCTTT. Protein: CASSLRQVGNTEAFF.

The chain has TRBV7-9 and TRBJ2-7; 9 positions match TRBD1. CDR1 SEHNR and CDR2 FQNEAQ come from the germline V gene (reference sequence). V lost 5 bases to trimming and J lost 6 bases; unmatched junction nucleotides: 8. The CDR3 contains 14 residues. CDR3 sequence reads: CASSPPGTGIEQYF. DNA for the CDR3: TGTGCCAGCAGCCCACCCGGGACAGGGATCGAGCAGTACTTC.

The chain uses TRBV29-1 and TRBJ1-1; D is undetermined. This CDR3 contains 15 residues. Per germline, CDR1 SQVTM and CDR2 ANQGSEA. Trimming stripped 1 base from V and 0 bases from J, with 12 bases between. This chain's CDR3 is CSVEGRNKLNTEAFF. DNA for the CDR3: TGCAGCGTTGAAGGGAGAAACAAACTGAACACTGAAGCTTTCTTT.

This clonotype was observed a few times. The CDR3: CSARTGASYNEQFF. The CDR3 coding sequence is TGCAGTGCTAGGACAGGGGCCTCCTACAATGAGCAGTTCTTC. The rearrangement links TRBV20-1 to TRBJ2-1; 8 nucleotides line up with TRBD1. The CDR3 runs to 14 residues. V shed 3 bases, J shed 0 bases, and the junction held 1 base outside the gene matches. CDR1 DFQATT and CDR2 SNEGSKA come from the germline V gene (reference sequence).

In DNA, the CDR3 is TGCAGTGCTAGAGGGACCCGCCGGGAGACCCAGTACTTC. Its protein is CSARGTRRETQYF. J is TRBJ2-5 and V is TRBV20-1; no clear D gene. The germline V gene has CDR1 DFQATT and CDR2 SNEGSKA (reference sequence). This CDR3 contains 13 residues. Trimming left V 1 base short and J 5 bases short, with 11 bases between.

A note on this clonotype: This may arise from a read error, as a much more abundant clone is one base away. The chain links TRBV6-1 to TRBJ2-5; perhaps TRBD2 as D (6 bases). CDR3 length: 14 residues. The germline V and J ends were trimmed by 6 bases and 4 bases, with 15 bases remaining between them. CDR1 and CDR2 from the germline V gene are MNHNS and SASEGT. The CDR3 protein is CASSPRDWGETQYF. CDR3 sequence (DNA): TGTGCCAGCAGCCCCCGGGACTGGGGAGAGACCCAGTACTTC.

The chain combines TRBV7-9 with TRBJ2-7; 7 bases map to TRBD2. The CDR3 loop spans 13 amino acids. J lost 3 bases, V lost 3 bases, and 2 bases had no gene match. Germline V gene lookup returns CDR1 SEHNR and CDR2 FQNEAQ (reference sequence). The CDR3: CASSFPSGYEQYF. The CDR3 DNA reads TGTGCCAGCAGCTTCCCTAGCGGCTACGAGCAGTACTTC. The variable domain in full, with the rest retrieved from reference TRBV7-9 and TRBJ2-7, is DTGVSQNPRHKITKRGQNVTFRCDPISEHNRLYWYRQTLGQGPEFLTYFQNEAQLEKSRLLSDRFSAERPKGSFSTLEIQRTEQGDSAMYLCASSFPSGYEQYFGPGTRLTVT.

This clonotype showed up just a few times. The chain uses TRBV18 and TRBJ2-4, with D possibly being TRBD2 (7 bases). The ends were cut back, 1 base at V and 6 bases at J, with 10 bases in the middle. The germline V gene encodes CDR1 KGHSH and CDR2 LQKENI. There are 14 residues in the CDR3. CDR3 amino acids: CASSPQGGRNIQYF. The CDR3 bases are TGTGCCAGCTCACCACAGGGGGGGAGAAACATTCAGTACTTC. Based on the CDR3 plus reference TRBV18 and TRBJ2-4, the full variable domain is NAGVMQNPRHLVRRRGQEARLRCSPMKGHSHVYWYRQLPEEGLKFMVYLQKENIIDESGMPKERFSAEFPKEGPSILRIQQVVRGDSAAYFCASSPQGGRNIQYFGAGTRLSVL.

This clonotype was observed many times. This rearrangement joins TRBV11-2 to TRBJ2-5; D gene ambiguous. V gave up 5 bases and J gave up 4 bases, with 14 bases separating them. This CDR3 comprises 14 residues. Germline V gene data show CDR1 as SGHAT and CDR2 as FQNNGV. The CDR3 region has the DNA TGTGCCAGCAGCCTGGGCCTACTGGGAGAGACCCAGTACTTC. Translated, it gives CASSLGLLGETQYF.

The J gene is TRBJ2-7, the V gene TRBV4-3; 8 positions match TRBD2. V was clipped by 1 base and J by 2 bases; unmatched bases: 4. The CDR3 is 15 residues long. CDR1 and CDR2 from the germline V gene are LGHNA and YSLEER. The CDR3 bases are TGCGCCAGCAGCCAAGTCTACGGGGGGGCCTACGAGCAGTACTTC. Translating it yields CASSQVYGGAYEQYF.

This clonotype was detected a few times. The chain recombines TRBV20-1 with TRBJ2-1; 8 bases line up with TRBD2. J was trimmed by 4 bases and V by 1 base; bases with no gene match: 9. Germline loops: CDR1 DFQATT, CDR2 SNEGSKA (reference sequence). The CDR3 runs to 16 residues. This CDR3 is CSARVPRGGHYNEQFF. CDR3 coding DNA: TGCAGTGCTAGAGTCCCTCGCGGGGGGCATTACAATGAGCAGTTCTTC.

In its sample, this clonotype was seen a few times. The CDR3 nucleotides read TGTGCCAGCCGACCTTTGGGCCCTGAAGTAGAGCAGTTCTTC. Protein sequence: CASRPLGPEVEQFF. The chain links TRBV28 to TRBJ2-1; no definite D call. The V gene's germline CDR1 is MDHEN and CDR2 SYDVKM. V shed 8 bases and J shed 10 bases, with 21 bases lying between them. This CDR3 comprises 14 residues.

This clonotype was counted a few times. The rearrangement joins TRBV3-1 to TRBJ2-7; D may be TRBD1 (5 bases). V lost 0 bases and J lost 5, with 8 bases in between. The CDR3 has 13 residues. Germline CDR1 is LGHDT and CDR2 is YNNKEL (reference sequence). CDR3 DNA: TGTGCCAGCAGCCAAGATAGGGGTAACGAGCAGTACTTC. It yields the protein CASSQDRGNEQYF.

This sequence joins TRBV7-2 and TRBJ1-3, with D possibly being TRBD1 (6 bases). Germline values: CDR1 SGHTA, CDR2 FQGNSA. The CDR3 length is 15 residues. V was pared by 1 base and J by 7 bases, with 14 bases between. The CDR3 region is CASSLVQGSRNTIYF. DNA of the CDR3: TGTGCCAGCAGCTTAGTTCAGGGGTCAAGGAACACCATATATTTT.

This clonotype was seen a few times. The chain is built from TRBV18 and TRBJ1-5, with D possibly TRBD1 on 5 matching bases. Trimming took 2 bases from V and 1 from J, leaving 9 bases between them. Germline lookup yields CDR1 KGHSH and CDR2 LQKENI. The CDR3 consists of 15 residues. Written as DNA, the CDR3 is TGTGCCAGCTCACCATCCGGGACGAGCAATCAGCCCCAGCATTTT. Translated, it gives CASSPSGTSNQPQHF.

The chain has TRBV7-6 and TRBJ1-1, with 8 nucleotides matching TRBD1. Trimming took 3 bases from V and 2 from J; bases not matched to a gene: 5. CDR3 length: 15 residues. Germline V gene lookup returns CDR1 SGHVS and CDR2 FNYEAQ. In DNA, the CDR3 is TGTGCCAGCAGCTTGACAGGGGCCATTAACACTGAAGCTTTCTTT. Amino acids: CASSLTGAINTEAFF.

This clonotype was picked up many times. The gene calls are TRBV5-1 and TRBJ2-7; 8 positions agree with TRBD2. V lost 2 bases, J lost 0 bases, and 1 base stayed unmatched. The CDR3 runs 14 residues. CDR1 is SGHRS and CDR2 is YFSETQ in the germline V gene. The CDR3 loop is CASSFAGGSYEQYF. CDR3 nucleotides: TGCGCCAGCAGCTTTGCGGGGGGCTCCTACGAGCAGTACTTC.

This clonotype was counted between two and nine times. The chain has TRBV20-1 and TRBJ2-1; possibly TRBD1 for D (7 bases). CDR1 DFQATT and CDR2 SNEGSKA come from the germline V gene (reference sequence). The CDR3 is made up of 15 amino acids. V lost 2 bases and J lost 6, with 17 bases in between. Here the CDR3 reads CSARTIRGVGNEQFF. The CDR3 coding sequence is TGCAGTGCTAGAACCATCAGGGGGGTCGGCAATGAGCAGTTCTTC.